This T cell receptor (beta chain) was observed in a study of OX40 agonist ivuxolimab in advanced cancers. Study-level information: Dose-escalation patients had hepatocellular carcinoma, melanoma, renal cell or head and neck cancer.

Germline assignment: CDR1 SNHLY and CDR2 FYNNEI. V lost 6 bases and J lost 1; bases outside the gene matches: 8. The CDR3 runs to 15 residues. Assay: immunoSEQ multiplex PCR; the TCRdb copy retains only in-frame clones and omits some. Found here are roughly 22,000 clones, less than 90% of them singletons; the top ten hold 29%. This clone is labeled medium-sized. The sequence derives from an adult with an advanced solid tumor such as melanoma, head and neck, liver or kidney cancer. This sample comprised CD4+ or CD8+ T cells sorted from blood, obtained in a trial of the OX40 agonist ivuxolimab. The chain joins TRBV2 to TRBJ1-1, with 7 bases aligning to TRBD1. The DNA for the CDR3 is TGTGCCAGCAGGCCGTGGGACAGCTGGAACACTGAAGCTTTCTTT. It translates to CASRPWDSWNTEAFF.